These T cell receptor beta chains were read from a single sample in a study of cytomegalovirus exposure and HLA in healthy donors. Some clones are missing from TCRdb's copy, which holds only in-frame ones; the method was immunoSEQ multiplex PCR. The data hold about 170,000 clones, with about three quarters observed a single time. The specimen sequenced was PBMCs. All receptors come from a woman aged 45-65 years in good health and CMV-seropositive. CDR3s include the opening cysteine and the closing phenylalanine or tryptophan. D genes are given only for firm matches.

J gene,D gene,V gene,CDR3 protein
TRBJ2-3,TRBD2,TRBV4-1,CASSQAWGGTTDTQYF
TRBJ1-1,TRBD1,TRBV6-4,CASSDQTGGFGNTEAFF
TRBJ1-4,.,TRBV2,CASSEGGTTNEKLFF
TRBJ2-7,TRBD2,TRBV6-5,CASSSPGGRQQYF
TRBJ1-5,.,TRBV6-5,CASSYQTGGQPQHF
TRBJ2-1,TRBD1,TRBV7-2,CASSFTGGSEQFF
TRBJ1-1,TRBD1,TRBV19,CASSRNTGGTEAFF
TRBJ1-2,.,TRBV9,CASSRQRSYGYTF
TRBJ1-5,.,TRBV10-3,CAISEQSNQPQHF
TRBJ1-3,TRBD1,TRBV11-2,CASSSIQGTGNTIYF
TRBJ2-7,TRBD1,TRBV6-1,CAIEQGARVSEQYF
TRBJ1-1,.,TRBV9,CASSVVLAGETEAFF
TRBJ2-1,.,TRBV2,CASSEYGNRANEQFF
TRBJ2-7,TRBD1,TRBV2,CASRDRGYEQYF
TRBJ2-1,TRBD2,TRBV27,CASSLDGTSGGPYNEQFF
TRBJ2-7,.,TRBV5-1,CASRPDEDEQYF
TRBJ1-2,TRBD1,TRBV5-1,CASSLYTGETNYGYTF
TRBJ2-7,TRBD1,TRBV27,CASSWVATGNEQYF
TRBJ2-5,.,TRBV7-2,CASSLVVAETQYF
TRBJ2-5,TRBD2,TRBV5-4,CASSWGLAGGRETQYF
TRBJ1-1,TRBD1,TRBV6-5,CASRRDQGGTEAFF
TRBJ2-1,TRBD2,TRBV4-2,CASSQLTGLAGGEQFF